Included here is one TCR beta chain sequence, with context. Antigen unknown. The data stem from a study of cytomegalovirus exposure and HLA in healthy donors. Notes on the study in general: Excluded: some indistinguishable V segments such as TRBV6-2 and TRBV6-3. V- and J-gene trimming in TCR beta was tied to a missense DCLRE1C variant by an analysis performed later.

Researchers ran the PCR with 60 Vbeta and 13 Jbeta primers. The method was immunoSEQ multiplex PCR; TCRdb's version includes in-frame clones alone and lacks a portion of them. The data show about 100,000 clones, with about 74% seen just once and over 4% held by the top ten. The V end was cut by 1 base, the J end by 8 bases, with 14 bases between. The CDR3 length is 15 residues. CDR1 and CDR2 from the germline V gene are MNHEY and SVGAGI. The source material was PBMCs. The genes are TRBV6-5 and TRBJ1-4, with D perhaps matching TRBD1 (6 bases). The sequence was collected from a woman aged 18 to 35 in good health and CMV-seropositive. The CDR3 here is CASSYWEQGYEKLFF. DNA for the CDR3: TGTGCCAGCAGTTACTGGGAACAGGGTTACGAAAAACTGTTTTTT.